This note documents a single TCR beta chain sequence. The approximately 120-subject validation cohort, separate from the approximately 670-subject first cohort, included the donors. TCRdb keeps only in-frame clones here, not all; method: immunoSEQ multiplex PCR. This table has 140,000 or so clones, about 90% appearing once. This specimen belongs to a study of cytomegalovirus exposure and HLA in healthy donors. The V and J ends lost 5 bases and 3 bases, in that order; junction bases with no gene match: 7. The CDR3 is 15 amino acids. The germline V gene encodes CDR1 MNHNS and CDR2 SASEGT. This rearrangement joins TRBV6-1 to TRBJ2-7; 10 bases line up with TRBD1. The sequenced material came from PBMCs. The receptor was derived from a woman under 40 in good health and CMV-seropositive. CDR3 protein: CASSRGTGVFYEQYF. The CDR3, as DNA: TGTGCCAGCAGTCGAGGGACAGGGGTATTCTACGAGCAGTACTTC.